The clone carrying this T cell receptor beta chain was observed a few times. Every donor provided one heparinised blood draw, which averaged roughly 120 mL. This sample is drawn from a study of beta chain features in type 1 diabetes. Expressed TCRB transcripts were sequenced, since all the RNA that had been isolated was reverse transcribed. The data were produced by immunoSEQ multiplex PCR, yet TCRdb's version contains in-frame clones alone and is incomplete. Of a few hundred thousand clones detected, about a tenth appear once; the ten largest clones hold over 1%. In germline, CDR1 is MNHNY, CDR2 SVGAGI (reference sequence). The V and J ends lost 4 bases and 6 bases respectively, with 18 bases between them. The CDR3 runs 15 residues.

Sequences were obtained from central memory CD4+ T cells from blood. This TCR came from a man aged 18 to 30 in good health. This chain joins TRBV6-6 and TRBJ1-1; maybe TRBD1 (5 bases). CDR3 DNA sequence: TGTGCCAGCAGTTGGGACTTACGAACGGGTTCTGAAGCTTTCTTT. Encoded protein: CASSWDLRTGSEAFF.